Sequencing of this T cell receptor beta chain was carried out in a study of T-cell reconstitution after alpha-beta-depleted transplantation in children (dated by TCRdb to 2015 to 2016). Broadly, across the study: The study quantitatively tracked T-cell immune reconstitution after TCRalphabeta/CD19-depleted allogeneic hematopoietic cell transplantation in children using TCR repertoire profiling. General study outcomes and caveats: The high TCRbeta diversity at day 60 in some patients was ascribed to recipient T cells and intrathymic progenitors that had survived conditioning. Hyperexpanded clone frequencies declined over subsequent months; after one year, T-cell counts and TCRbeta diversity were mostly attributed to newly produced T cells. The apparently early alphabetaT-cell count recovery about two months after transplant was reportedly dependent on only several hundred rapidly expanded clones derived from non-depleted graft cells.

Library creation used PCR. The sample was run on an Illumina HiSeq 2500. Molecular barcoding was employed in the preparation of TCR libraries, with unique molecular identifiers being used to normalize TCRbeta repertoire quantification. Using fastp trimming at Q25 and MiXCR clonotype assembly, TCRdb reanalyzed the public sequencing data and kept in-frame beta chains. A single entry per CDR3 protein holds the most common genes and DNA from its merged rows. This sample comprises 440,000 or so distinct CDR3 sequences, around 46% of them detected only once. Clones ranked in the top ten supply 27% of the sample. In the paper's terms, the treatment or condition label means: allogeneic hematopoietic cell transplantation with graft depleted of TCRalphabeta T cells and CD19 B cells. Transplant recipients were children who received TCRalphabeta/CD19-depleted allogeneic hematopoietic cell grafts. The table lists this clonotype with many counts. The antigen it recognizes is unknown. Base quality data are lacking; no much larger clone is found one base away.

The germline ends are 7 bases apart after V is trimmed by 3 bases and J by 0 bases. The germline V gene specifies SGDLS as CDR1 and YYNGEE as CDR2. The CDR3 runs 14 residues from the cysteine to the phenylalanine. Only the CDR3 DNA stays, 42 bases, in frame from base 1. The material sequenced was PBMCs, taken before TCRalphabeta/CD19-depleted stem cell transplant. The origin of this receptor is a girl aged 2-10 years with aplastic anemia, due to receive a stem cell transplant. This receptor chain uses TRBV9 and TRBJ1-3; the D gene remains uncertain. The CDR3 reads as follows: CASSADNSGNTIYF. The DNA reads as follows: TGTGCCAGCAGCGCAGACAACTCTGGAAACACCATATATTTT.